Sequencing of this TCR beta chain was carried out in a study of cytomegalovirus exposure and HLA in healthy donors. Study outcomes and limitations: Most TCR sequences were rare, but some public TCRs occurred in many donors.

CDR1 and CDR2 (germline): SGHNT, YENEEA. V lost 2 bases and J lost 2; bases outside the gene matches: 4. The CDR3 is made up of 15 amino acids. Notes on this clone: Its antigen remains unknown.

Generated by immunoSEQ multiplex PCR, the TCRdb table keeps only in-frame clones and is missing some. The sample has 100,000 or so clones, about 90% seen once. The chain uses TRBV11-3 and TRBJ1-1; 8 bases match TRBD1. The TCR was taken from a man between 18 and 29 years old in good health and CMV-seropositive. Sequencing was carried out using PBMCs. The CDR3 bases are TGTGCCAGCAGCTTAAGGGGACAGGCAAACACTGAAGCTTTCTTT. This encodes CASSLRGQANTEAFF.